This T cell receptor (beta chain) emerged from a study of early T cells in non-severe SARS-CoV-2 infection. Overall study context: Chains stayed unpaired after sequencing of bulk RNA from unsorted whole blood.

The germline V gene encodes CDR1 ENHRY and CDR2 SYGVKD. This CDR3 has 13 residues. Trimming removed 3 bases from V and 5 bases from J, with 8 bases in between. MiXCR was run by TCRdb on the 5' RACE reads, yielding one entry per CDR3 protein. The sample lists about 58,000 distinct CDR3 sequences; around 12% were seen once. This clonotype was detected ten times or more. Its antigen is unidentified. General study findings and limits: Database matching using VDJdb favored anti-spike CD8 responses, with private and CD4 specificities left missing.

The chain recombines TRBV10-3 with TRBJ2-1; D is perhaps TRBD2 (6 bases). Sequencing was done on a sample of whole blood. The sequence was collected from an adult who was a healthcare worker with PCR-confirmed SARS-CoV-2 infection or an uninfected control (not recorded which). Written as DNA, the CDR3 is TGTGCCATCAGTGATAGGACTAACAATGAGCAGTTCTTC. It specifies CAISDRTNNEQFF.